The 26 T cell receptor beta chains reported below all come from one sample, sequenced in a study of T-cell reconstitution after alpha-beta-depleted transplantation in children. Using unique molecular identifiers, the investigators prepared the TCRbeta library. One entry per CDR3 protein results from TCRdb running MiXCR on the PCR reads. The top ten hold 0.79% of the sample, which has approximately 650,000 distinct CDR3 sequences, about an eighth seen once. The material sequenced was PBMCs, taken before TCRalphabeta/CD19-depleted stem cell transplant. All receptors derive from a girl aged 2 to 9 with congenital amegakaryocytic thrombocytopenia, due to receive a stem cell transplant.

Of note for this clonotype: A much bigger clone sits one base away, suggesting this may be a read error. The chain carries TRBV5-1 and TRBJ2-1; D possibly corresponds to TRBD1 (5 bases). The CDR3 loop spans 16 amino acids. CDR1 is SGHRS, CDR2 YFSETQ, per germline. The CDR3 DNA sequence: TGCGCCAGCAGCTTGGCCGGGCAGGGTCCCTACAATGAGCCGTTCTTC. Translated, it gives CASSLAGQGPYNEPFF. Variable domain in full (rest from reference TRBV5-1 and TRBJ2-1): KAGVTQTPRYLIKTRGQQVTLSCSPISGHRSVSWYQQTPGQGLQFLFEYFSETQRNKGNFPGRFSGRQFSNSRSEMNVSTLELGDSALYLCASSLAGQGPYNEPFFGPGTRLTVL.

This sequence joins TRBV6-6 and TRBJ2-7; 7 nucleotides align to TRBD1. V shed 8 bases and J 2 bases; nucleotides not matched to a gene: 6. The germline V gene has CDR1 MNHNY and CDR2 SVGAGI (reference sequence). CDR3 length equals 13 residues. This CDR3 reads CASSTGETYEQYF. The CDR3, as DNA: TGTGCCAGCTCTACAGGGGAAACCTACGAGCAGTACTTC.

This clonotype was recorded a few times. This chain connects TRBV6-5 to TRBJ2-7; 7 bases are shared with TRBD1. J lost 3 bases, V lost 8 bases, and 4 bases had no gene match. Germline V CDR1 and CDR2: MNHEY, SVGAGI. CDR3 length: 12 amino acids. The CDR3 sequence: CASSTGVYEQYF. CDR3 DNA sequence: TGTGCCAGCTCAACAGGGGTCTACGAGCAGTACTTC.

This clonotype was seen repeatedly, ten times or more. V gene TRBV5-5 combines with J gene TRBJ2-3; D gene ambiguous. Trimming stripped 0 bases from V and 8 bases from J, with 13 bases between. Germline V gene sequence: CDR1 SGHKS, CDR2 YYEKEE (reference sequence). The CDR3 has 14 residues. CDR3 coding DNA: TGTGCCAGCAGCTTGGAGTGGCTTCGTGGTACGCAGTATTTT. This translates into CASSLEWLRGTQYF.

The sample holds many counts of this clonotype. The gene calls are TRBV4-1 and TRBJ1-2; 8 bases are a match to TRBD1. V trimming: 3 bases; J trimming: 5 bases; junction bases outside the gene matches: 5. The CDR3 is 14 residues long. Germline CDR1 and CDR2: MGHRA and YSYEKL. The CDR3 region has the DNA TGCGCCAGCAGCCATCCAGGGACAGGTTATGGCTACACCTTC. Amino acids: CASSHPGTGYGYTF.

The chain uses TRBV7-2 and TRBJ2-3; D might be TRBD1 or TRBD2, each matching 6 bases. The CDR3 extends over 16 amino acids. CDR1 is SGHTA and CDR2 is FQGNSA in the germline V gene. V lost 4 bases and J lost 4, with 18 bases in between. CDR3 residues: CASSYERGALADTQYF. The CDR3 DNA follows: TGTGCCAGCAGCTACGAGAGGGGGGCCCTCGCAGATACGCAGTATTTT.

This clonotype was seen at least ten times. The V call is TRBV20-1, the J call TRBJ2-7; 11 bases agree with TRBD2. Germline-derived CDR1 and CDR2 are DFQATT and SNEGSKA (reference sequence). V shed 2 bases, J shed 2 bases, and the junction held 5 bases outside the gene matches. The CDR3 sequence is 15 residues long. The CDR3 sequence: CSARSGTSGTYEQYF. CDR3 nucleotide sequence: TGCAGTGCTAGATCGGGGACTAGCGGCACCTACGAGCAGTACTTC.

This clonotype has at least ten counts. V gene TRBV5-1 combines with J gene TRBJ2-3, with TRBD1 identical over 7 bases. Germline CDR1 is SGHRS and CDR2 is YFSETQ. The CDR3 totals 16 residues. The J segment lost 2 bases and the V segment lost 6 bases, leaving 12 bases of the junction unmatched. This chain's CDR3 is CASNLMAGGFTDTQYF. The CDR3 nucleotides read TGCGCCAGCAATCTGATGGCAGGGGGTTTCACAGATACGCAGTATTTT.

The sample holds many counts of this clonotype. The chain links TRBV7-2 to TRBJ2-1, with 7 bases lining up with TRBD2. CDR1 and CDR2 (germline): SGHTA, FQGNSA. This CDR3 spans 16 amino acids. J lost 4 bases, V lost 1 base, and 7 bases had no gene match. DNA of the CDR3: TGTGCCAGCAGCTTAGTGGGGGGGTCAACTTACAATGAGCAGTTCTTC. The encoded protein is CASSLVGGSTYNEQFF.

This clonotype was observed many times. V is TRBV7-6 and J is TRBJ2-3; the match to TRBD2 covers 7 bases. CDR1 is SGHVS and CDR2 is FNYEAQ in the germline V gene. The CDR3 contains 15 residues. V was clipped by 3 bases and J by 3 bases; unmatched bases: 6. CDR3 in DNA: TGTGCCAGCAGCTTGGGGGGGGGTGAAACAGATACGCAGTATTTT. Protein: CASSLGGGETDTQYF.

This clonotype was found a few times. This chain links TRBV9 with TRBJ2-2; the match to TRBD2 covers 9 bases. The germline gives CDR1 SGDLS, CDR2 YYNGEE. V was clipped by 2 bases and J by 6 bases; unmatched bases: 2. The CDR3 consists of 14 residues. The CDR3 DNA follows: TGTGCCAGCAGCGTCCTAGCGGGACCCGGGGAGCTGTTTTTT. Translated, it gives CASSVLAGPGELFF.

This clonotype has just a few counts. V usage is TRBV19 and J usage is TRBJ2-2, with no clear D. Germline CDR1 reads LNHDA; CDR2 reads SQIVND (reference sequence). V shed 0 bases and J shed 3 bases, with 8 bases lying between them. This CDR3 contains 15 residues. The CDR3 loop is CASSIDNSYTGELFF. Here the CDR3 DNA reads TGTGCCAGTAGTATAGATAACAGCTACACCGGGGAGCTGTTTTTT. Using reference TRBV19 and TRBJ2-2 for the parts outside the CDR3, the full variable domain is DGGITQSPKYLFRKEGQNVTLSCEQNLNHDAMYWYRQDPGQGLRLIYYSQIVNDFQKGDIAEGYSVSREKKESFPLTVTSAQKNPTAFYLCASSIDNSYTGELFFGEGSRLTVL.

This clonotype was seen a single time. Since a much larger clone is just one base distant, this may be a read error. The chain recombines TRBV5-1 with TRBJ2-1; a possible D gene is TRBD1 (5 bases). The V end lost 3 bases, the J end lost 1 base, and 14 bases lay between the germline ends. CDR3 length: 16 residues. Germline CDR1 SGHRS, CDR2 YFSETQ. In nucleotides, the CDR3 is TGCGCCAGCAGCTGGTGGGGCAGCCAATCCTACAATGAGCAGTTCTTC. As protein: CASSWWGSQSYNEQFF. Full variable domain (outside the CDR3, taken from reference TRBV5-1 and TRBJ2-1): KAGVTQTPRYLIKTRGQQVTLSCSPISGHRSVSWYQQTPGQGLQFLFEYFSETQRNKGNFPGRFSGRQFSNSRSEMNVSTLELGDSALYLCASSWWGSQSYNEQFFGPGTRLTVL.

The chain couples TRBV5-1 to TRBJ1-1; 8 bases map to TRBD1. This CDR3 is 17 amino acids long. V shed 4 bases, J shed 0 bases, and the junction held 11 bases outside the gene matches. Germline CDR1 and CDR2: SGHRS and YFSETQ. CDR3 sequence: CASSAKTGGMMNTEAFF. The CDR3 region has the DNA TGCGCCAGCAGCGCGAAAACAGGGGGTATGATGAACACTGAAGCTTTCTTT.

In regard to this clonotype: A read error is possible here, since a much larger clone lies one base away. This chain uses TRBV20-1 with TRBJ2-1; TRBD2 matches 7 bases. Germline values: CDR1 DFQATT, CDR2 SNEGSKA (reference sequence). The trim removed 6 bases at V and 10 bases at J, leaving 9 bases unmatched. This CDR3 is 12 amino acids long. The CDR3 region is CSATSSGVEQFF. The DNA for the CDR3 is TGCAGTGCCACCTCAAGCGGGGTAGAGCAGTTCTTC.

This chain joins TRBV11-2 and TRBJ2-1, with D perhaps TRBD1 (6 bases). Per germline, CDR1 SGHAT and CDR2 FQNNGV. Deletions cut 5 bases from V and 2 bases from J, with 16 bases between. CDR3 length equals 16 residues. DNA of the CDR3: TGTGCCAGCAGCCGCGGCAGGGGCCCCCCCTACAATGAGCAGTTCTTC. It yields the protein CASSRGRGPPYNEQFF. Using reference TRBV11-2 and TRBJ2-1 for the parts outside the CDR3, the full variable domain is EAGVAQSPRYKIIEKRQSVAFWCNPISGHATLYWYQQILGQGPKLLIQFQNNGVVDDSQLPKDRFSAERLKGVDSTLKIQPAKLEDSAVYLCASSRGRGPPYNEQFFGPGTRLTVL.

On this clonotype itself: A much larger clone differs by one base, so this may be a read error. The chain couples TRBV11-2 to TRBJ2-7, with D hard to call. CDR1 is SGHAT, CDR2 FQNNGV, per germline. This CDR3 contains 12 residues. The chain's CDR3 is CANSALLEEQYF. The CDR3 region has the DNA TGTGCCAACAGCGCCCTCTTGGAGGAGCAGTACTTC.

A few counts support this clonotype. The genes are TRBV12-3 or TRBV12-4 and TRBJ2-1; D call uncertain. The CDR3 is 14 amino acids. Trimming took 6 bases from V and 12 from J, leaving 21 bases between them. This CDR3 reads CASRTGAPAPGQFF. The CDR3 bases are TGTGCCAGCAGAACCGGCGCTCCGGCCCCGGGGCAGTTCTTC.

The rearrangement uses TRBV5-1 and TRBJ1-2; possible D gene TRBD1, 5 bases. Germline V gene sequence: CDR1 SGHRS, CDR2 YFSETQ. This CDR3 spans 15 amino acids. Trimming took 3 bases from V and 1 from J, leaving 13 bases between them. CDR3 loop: CASSYDSRNNYGYTF. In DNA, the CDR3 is TGCGCCAGCAGCTATGACAGCCGTAATAACTATGGCTACACCTTC.

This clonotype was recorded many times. The DNA of the CDR3 is TGCGCCAGCAGCCGTGGACTAGCGGACACAGATACGCAGTATTTT. Protein product: CASSRGLADTDTQYF. The chain carries TRBV5-1 and TRBJ2-3; 10 nucleotides align to TRBD2. The CDR3 consists of 15 residues. CDR1 is SGHRS, CDR2 YFSETQ, per germline. Trimming at V came to 4 bases and at J to 2 bases, leaving 4 bases not matched to a gene.

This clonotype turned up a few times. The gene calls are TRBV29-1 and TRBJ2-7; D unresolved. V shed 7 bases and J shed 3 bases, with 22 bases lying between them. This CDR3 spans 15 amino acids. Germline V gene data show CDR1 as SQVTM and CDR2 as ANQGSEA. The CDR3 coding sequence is TGCAGCGCAATGGGGTTTTTAGAGGTGGGCTACGAGCAGTACTTC. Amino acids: CSAMGFLEVGYEQYF.

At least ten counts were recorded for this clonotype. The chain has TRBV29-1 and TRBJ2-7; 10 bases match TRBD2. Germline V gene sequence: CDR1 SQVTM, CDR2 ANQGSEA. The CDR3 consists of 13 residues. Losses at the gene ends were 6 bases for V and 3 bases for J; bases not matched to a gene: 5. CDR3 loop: CSVPGTSDYEQYF. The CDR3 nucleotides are TGCAGCGTGCCCGGGACTAGCGACTACGAGCAGTACTTC.

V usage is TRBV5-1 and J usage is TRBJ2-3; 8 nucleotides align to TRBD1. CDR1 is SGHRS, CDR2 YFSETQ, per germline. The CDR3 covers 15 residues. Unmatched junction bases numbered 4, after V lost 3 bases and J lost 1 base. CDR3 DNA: TGCGCCAGCAGCTGGGCGACAGGGGGCACAGATACGCAGTATTTT. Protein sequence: CASSWATGGTDTQYF.

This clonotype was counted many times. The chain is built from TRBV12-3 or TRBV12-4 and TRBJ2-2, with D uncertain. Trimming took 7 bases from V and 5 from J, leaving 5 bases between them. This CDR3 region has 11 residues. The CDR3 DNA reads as TGTGCCAGCACGGGTACCGGGGAGCTGTTTTTT. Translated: CASTGTGELFF.

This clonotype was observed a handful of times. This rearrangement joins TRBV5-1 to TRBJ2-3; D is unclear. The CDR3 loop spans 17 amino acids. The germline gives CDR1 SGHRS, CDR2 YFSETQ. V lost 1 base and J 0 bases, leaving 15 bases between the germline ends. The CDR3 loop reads CASSLRTTTASTDTQYF. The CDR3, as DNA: TGCGCCAGCAGCTTGAGGACGACCACGGCTAGCACAGATACGCAGTATTTT.

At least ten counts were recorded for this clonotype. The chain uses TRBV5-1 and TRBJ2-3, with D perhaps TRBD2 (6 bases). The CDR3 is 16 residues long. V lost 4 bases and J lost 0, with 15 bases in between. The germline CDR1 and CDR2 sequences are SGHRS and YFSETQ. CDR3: CASSPIGGTSTDTQYF. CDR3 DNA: TGCGCCAGCAGCCCCATTGGCGGGACCAGCACAGATACGCAGTATTTT.